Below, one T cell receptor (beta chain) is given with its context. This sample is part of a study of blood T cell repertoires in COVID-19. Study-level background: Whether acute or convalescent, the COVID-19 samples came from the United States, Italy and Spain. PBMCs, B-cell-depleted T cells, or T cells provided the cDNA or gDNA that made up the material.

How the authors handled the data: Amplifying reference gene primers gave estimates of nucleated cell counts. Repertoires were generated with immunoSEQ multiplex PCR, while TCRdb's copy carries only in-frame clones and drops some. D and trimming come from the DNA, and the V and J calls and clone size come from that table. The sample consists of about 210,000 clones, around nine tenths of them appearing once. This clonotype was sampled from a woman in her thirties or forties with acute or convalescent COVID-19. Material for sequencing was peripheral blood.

The CDR3 DNA follows: TGTGCCAGCAGTTACGCATCAGGATACTATGGCTACACCTTC. Amino acids: CASSYASGYYGYTF. This chain links TRBV6-6 with TRBJ1-2; D not resolved. The CDR3 contains 14 residues. Germline V gene lookup returns CDR1 MNHNY and CDR2 SVGAGI (reference sequence). V lost 2 bases and J 3 bases, leaving 10 bases between the germline ends.